The present entry profiles one TCR beta chain with its context. Its antigen is not known. The data originate from a study of chemoradiotherapy in HPV16-positive cancers. At the level of the study: Functional T-cell assays on a couple of HPV16-positive patients' cells defined candidate HPV-specific clones and common TCR motifs. Findings of the study overall: For HPV16-positive patients, expanding HPV-responsive T cells associated with longer recurrence-free survival. During treatment, candidate HPV-specific clones and E7-related motifs expanded in tumor.

TCRdb keeps only in-frame clones here, not all; method: immunoSEQ multiplex PCR. Of 2,000 or so clones listed, 79% are singletons. Per the germline V gene, CDR1 is LNHDA and CDR2 is SQIVND (reference sequence). The CDR3 is 18 residues long. The junction had 18 bases not matched to a gene; V was cut back by 3 bases and J by 5 bases. The sequence derives from a human donor with HPV-associated anogenital cancer. The sequencing here drew on tumor tissue, taken from a patient who underwent chemoradiotherapy. The chain joins TRBV19 to TRBJ2-5; 7 bases fit TRBD2. CDR3 in amino acids: CASSISGSSGLRSETQYF. Here the CDR3 DNA reads TGTGCCAGTAGTATTAGCGGGTCCTCGGGTCTTCGATCGGAGACCCAGTACTTC.